Below, 2 T cell receptor beta chains from the same sample are listed, as sequenced in a study of graft-versus-host responses after intestinal transplantation. The antigens for these receptors are not known. Measured with immunoSEQ multiplex PCR; TCRdb has only the in-frame clones, and not every one. The sample lists approximately 88,000 clones; around 90% were seen once. This sample comprised unstimulated CD4+ T cells sorted from spleen or lymph node cells, obtained before intestinal transplant. All receptors come from a human donor who received an intestinal transplant.

The genes are TRBV6-5 and TRBJ1-2; a possible D gene is TRBD1 (5 bases). CDR1 and CDR2 (germline): MNHEY, SVGAGI. The CDR3 runs 15 residues. V was cut by 4 bases and J by 4 bases, with 16 bases left in between. The CDR3 region has the DNA TGTGCCAGCAGTTGGGGGGGTAGGGGAATCTATGGCTACACCTTC. It specifies CASSWGGRGIYGYTF.

V and J are TRBV6-1 and TRBJ1-1, with 7 bases identical to TRBD1. Unmatched junction bases numbered 12, after V lost 7 bases and J lost 7 bases. Germline V CDR1 and CDR2: MNHNS, SASEGT. CDR3 length equals 14 residues. The CDR3 region has the DNA TGTGCCAGCACTCAACCGACAGGGACTCTTGAAGCTTTCTTT. Residues: CASTQPTGTLEAFF.